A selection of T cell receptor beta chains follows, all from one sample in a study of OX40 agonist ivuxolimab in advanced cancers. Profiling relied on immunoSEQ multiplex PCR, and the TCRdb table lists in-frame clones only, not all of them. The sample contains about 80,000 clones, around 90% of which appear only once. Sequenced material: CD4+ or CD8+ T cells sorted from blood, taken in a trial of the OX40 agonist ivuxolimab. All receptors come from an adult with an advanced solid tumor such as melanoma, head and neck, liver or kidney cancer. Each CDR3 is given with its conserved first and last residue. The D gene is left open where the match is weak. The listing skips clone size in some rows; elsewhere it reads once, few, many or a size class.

CASSLTGGGNSPLHF	TGTGCCAGCAGTTTAACGGGGGGCGGCAATTCACCCCTCCACTTT	.	TRBJ1-6	.	TRBV28
CASSYFGGYTGELFF	TGTGCCAGCAGTTACTTCGGGGGGTACACCGGGGAGCTGTTTTTT	.	TRBJ2-2	TRBD2	TRBV6-5
CASSVDSGSSSTDTQYF	TGTGCCAGCAGCGTTGATAGCGGGAGCTCTAGCACAGATACGCAGTATTTT	.	TRBJ2-3	TRBD2	TRBV9
CASSHRTRQPQHF	TGCGCCAGCAGCCATAGGACGCGGCAGCCCCAGCATTTT	few	TRBJ1-5	.	TRBV4-1
CASSLEGDFTDTQYF	TGTGCCAGCAGCTTAGAGGGGGACTTCACAGATACGCAGTATTTT	.	TRBJ2-3	.	TRBV11-2
CASSLQGNWDQPQHF	TGTGCCAGCAGCTTACAGGGGAACTGGGATCAGCCCCAGCATTTT	.	TRBJ1-5	.	TRBV7-8
CASSLFGFELAATDTQYF	TGTGCCAGCAGCTTATTCGGTTTTGAACTAGCGGCCACAGATACGCAGTATTTT	.	TRBJ2-3	TRBD2	TRBV7-3
CSVGKTLASRANVLTF	TGCAGCGTTGGAAAAACACTAGCAAGTCGGGCCAACGTCCTGACTTTC	.	TRBJ2-6	.	TRBV29-1
CASSFGTTYEQYF	TGTGCCAGCAGCTTTGGGACAACCTACGAGCAGTACTTC	.	TRBJ2-7	.	TRBV7-8
CSVEGSSREQFF	TGCAGCGTTGAAGGGAGTTCTCGGGAGCAGTTCTTC	.	TRBJ2-1	.	TRBV29-1
CASVSGTVNQPQHF	TGTGCCAGCGTTTCCGGGACGGTCAATCAGCCCCAGCATTTT	.	TRBJ1-5	.	TRBV28
CASSERDRYYEQYF	TGCGCCAGCAGTGAACGGGACAGATACTACGAGCAGTACTTC	.	TRBJ2-7	TRBD1	TRBV10-1
CASWDVNEQYF	TGTGCCTCCTGGGACGTCAACGAGCAGTACTTC	.	TRBJ2-7	.	TRBV2
CASSDKGAGEQYF	TGCGCCAGCAGTGATAAGGGGGCGGGAGAGCAGTACTTC	.	TRBJ2-7	.	TRBV10-1
CASSLRGLRVADTQYF	TGTGCCAGCAGTCTCAGGGGACTTCGGGTGGCAGATACGCAGTATTTT	.	TRBJ2-3	.	TRBV5-8
CASSHQQGRVEAFF	TGTGCCAGCAGCCATCAACAGGGCCGGGTTGAAGCTTTCTTT	.	TRBJ1-1	.	TRBV16
CASKGGRVETQYF	TGTGCCAGCAAGGGCGGGAGGGTAGAGACCCAGTACTTC	.	TRBJ2-5	TRBD2	TRBV6-6
CAWSVSGVWGYTF	TGTGCCTGGAGTGTATCCGGGGTATGGGGCTACACCTTC	.	TRBJ1-2	.	TRBV30
CASSYLEGTYEQYF	TGTGCCAGCAGTTACTTGGAGGGGACCTACGAGCAGTACTTC	.	TRBJ2-7	.	TRBV6-5
CASSSGQGPGELFF	TGTGCCAGCAGCTCCGGACAGGGGCCCGGGGAGCTGTTTTTT	.	TRBJ2-2	TRBD1	TRBV7-9
CASRRGMGAYEQYF	TGCGCCAGCAGGCGGGGTATGGGAGCCTACGAGCAGTACTTC	once	TRBJ2-7	.	TRBV10-2
CASRALGGAFF	TGTGCCAGCAGGGCCTTGGGAGGAGCTTTCTTT	.	TRBJ1-1	.	TRBV7-8
CASSYSAGENYNEQFF	TGTGCCAGCAGTTACTCGGCGGGAGAGAACTACAATGAGCAGTTCTTC	.	TRBJ2-1	TRBD2	TRBV6-5
CASSVLGTGGYEQYF	TGTGCCAGCAGCGTCCTAGGGACAGGGGGCTACGAGCAGTACTTC	few	TRBJ2-7	TRBD1	TRBV9
CASSQDAVDTQYF	TGTGCCAGCAGCCAAGATGCGGTAGATACGCAGTATTTT	.	TRBJ2-3	.	TRBV14
CASSVSAGHGYTF	TGTGCCAGCAGCGTATCAGCCGGTCATGGCTACACCTTC	.	TRBJ1-2	.	TRBV9
CASSEMGTDTQYF	TGTGCCAGCAGTGAAATGGGTACAGATACGCAGTATTTT	once	TRBJ2-3	.	TRBV6-1
CASSLTPGQEHYEQYF	TGTGCCAGCAGCTTAACTCCGGGACAGGAGCACTACGAGCAGTACTTC	.	TRBJ2-7	TRBD1	TRBV7-9
CAWTIDLNNEQFF	TGTGCCTGGACGATCGACCTTAACAATGAGCAGTTCTTC	once	TRBJ2-1	.	TRBV30
CAISEVGQGRMGSQYF	TGTGCCATCAGTGAGGTGGGACAGGGGCGGATGGGGTCCCAGTACTTC	.	TRBJ2-5	TRBD1	TRBV10-3
CASSFTLAKNIQYF	TGTGCCAGCAGCTTTACACTAGCCAAAAACATTCAGTACTTC	.	TRBJ2-4	.	TRBV5-5
CASSPVGQMIYEQYF	TGTGCCAGCTCACCAGTGGGACAGATGATATACGAGCAGTACTTC	.	TRBJ2-7	TRBD1	TRBV18
CASSPGRAGYTGELFF	TGTGCCAGCAGCCCGGGGCGGGCAGGGTACACCGGGGAGCTGTTTTTT	.	TRBJ2-2	.	TRBV7-9
CASSIGGHGETQYF	TGTGCCAGTAGTATTGGCGGACATGGAGAGACCCAGTACTTC	.	TRBJ2-5	.	TRBV19
CASSLGGSEAFF	TGTGCCAGCAGTTTGGGGGGCTCTGAAGCTTTCTTT	.	TRBJ1-1	.	TRBV27
CASSLNKHTYNEQFF	TGTGCCAGCAGTTTAAACAAACACACCTACAATGAGCAGTTCTTC	.	TRBJ2-1	.	TRBV27
CARKSPPPLAGWLAQYF	TGTGCCAGAAAAAGTCCCCCCCCACTAGCGGGGTGGTTGGCCCAGTACTTC	.	TRBJ2-5	TRBD2	TRBV2
CAWSAQGPDEQYF	TGTGCCTGGAGTGCACAGGGTCCCGACGAGCAGTACTTC	.	TRBJ2-7	.	TRBV30
CAVGRDGYEQYF	TGTGCCGTAGGTCGGGACGGCTACGAGCAGTACTTC	.	TRBJ2-7	.	TRBV11-3
CASSLSRSSYEQYF	TGTGCCAGCAGCTTGAGTCGGAGCTCCTACGAGCAGTACTTC	.	TRBJ2-7	.	TRBV5-6
CASSRAYEQYF	TGTGCCAGCAGTCGGGCCTACGAGCAGTACTTC	.	TRBJ2-7	.	TRBV11-3
CASSTESNYGYTF	TGTGCCAGCAGCACAGAGTCTAACTATGGCTACACCTTC	few	TRBJ1-2	.	TRBV7-9
CASSHLTGTGGGYTF	TGTGCCAGCAGCCATCTTACCGGGACAGGGGGCGGCTACACCTTC	.	TRBJ1-2	TRBD1	TRBV4-2
CASSRGDSNYGYTF	TGCGCCAGCAGCCGTGGGGACAGCAACTATGGCTACACCTTC	.	TRBJ1-2	TRBD1	TRBV5-1
CASNRGGPYEQYF	TGCGCCAGCAACAGGGGGGGACCCTACGAGCAGTACTTC	.	TRBJ2-7	.	TRBV10-2
CASSLGTSGSEQFF	TGTGCTAGCAGCTTAGGGACTAGCGGGAGTGAGCAGTTCTTC	.	TRBJ2-1	TRBD2	TRBV7-7
CASSLEAPNEQFF	TGTGCCAGCAGCTTGGAAGCACCCAATGAGCAGTTCTTC	.	TRBJ2-1	.	TRBV5-4
CASRSARGADTQYF	TGTGCCAGCCGTTCCGCCAGGGGGGCAGATACGCAGTATTTT	.	TRBJ2-3	.	TRBV13
CASTPGVWGTDTQYF	TGTGCCAGCACCCCGGGGGTGTGGGGCACAGATACGCAGTATTTT	.	TRBJ2-3	.	TRBV11-3
CASSLFRGPGNTIYF	TGTGCCAGCAGTTTATTTCGGGGCCCTGGAAACACCATATATTTT	once	TRBJ1-3	.	TRBV28
CASSQDRGPIQPQHF	TGTGCCAGTAGCCAAGACCGGGGCCCTATACAGCCCCAGCATTTT	.	TRBJ1-5	.	TRBV19
CASSFGWGEGAGETQYF	TGTGCCAGCAGCTTCGGCTGGGGAGAAGGAGCTGGAGAGACCCAGTACTTC	once	TRBJ2-5	.	TRBV7-6
CASTRSAGTVFTDTQYF	TGCGCCAGCACCCGCTCAGCGGGAACGGTTTTCACAGATACGCAGTATTTT	.	TRBJ2-3	TRBD2	TRBV4-1
CASSLTATNEKLFF	TGTGCCAGCAGCTTGACAGCAACTAATGAAAAACTGTTTTTT	.	TRBJ1-4	.	TRBV5-4
CASSYSGTEREKLFF	TGTGCCAGCAGTTACTCCGGGACAGAAAGGGAAAAACTGTTTTTT	.	TRBJ1-4	TRBD1	TRBV6-6